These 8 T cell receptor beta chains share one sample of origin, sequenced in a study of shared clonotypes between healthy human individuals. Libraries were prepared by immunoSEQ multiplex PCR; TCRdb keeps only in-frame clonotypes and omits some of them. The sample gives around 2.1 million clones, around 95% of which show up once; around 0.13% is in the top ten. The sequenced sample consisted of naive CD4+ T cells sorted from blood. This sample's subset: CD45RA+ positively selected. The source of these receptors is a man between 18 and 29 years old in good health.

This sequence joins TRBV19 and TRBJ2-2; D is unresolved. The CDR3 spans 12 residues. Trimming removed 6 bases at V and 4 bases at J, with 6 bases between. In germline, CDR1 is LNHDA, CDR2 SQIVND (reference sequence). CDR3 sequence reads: CASSFPTGELFF. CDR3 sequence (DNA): TGTGCCAGTAGCTTCCCCACCGGGGAGCTGTTTTTT.

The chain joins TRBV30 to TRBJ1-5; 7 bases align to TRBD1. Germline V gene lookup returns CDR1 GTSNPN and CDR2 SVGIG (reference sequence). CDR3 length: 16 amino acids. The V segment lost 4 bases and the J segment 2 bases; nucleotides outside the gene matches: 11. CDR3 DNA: TGTGCCTGGACCAGGGGGGGTGCAATAGGCAATCAGCCCCAGCATTTT. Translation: CAWTRGGAIGNQPQHF.

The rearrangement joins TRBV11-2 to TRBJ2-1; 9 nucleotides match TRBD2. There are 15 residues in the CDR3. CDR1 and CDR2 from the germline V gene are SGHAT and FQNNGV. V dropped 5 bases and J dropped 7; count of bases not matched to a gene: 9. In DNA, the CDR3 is TGTGCCAGCAGCCCAAATAGCGGGAGAGGTAATGAGCAGTTCTTC. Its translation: CASSPNSGRGNEQFF.

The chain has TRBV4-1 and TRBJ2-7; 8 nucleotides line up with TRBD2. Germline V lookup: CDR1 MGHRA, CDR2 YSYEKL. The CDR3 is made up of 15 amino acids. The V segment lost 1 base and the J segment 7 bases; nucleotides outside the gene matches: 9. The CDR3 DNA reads TGCGCCAGCAGCCAAGCCCCCGGGAGGGCTGGTGAGCAGTACTTC. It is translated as CASSQAPGRAGEQYF.

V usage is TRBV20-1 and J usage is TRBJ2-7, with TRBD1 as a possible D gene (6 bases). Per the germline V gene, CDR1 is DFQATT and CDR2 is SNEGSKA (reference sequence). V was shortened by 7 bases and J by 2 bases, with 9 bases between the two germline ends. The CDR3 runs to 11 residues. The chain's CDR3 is CSVRGTYEQYF. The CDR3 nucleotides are TGCAGTGTGAGGGGGACCTACGAGCAGTACTTC.

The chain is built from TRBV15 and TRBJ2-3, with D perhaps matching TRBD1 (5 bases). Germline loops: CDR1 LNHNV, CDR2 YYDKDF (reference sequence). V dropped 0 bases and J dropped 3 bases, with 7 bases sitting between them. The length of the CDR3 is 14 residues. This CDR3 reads CATSRDKGTDTQYF. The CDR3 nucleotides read TGTGCCACCAGCAGAGATAAGGGGACAGATACGCAGTATTTT. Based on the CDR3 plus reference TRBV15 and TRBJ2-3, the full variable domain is DAMVIQNPRYQVTQFGKPVTLSCSQTLNHNVMYWYQQKSSQAPKLLFHYYDKDFNNEADTPDNFQSRRPNTSFCFLDIRSPGLGDTAMYLCATSRDKGTDTQYFGPGTRLTVL.

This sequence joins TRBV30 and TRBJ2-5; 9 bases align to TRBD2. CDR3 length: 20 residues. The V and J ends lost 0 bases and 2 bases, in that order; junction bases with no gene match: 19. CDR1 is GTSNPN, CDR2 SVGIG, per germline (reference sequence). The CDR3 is CAWSVTPIAGDSGRQETQYF. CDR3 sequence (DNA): TGTGCCTGGAGTGTGACCCCCATAGCGGGAGACTCGGGTCGGCAAGAGACCCAGTACTTC.

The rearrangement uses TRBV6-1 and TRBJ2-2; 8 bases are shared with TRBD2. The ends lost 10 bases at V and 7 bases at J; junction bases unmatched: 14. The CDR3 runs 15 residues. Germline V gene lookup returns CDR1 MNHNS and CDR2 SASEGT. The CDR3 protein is CAIPLRSGSGGELFF. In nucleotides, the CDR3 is TGTGCCATCCCCCTGAGGAGCGGGAGTGGCGGGGAGCTGTTTTTT.